This is a list of T cell receptor beta chains from one sample in a study of regulatory T cells in long-lasting Graves disease. TCRdb analysed the multiplex PCR reads with MiXCR anew, one entry per CDR3 protein. The table lists over 350,000 distinct CDR3 sequences, 20% of them singletons. The source material was peripheral blood mononuclear cells (PBMCs), sampled when the disease was refractory, from a patient treated with antithyroid drugs. Receptors originate from a female donor with Graves disease. Both conserved end residues are part of each CDR3. D genes are given only for firm matches. The listing skips clone size in some rows; elsewhere it reads once, few, many or a size class.

V gene	J gene	CDR3 length	D gene	clone size	CDR3 DNA	CDR3 protein
TRBV6-4	TRBJ2-6	14	.	.	TGTGCCAGCAGTGTCGTGATGGGGGCCAACGTCCTGACTTTC	CASSVVMGANVLTF
TRBV28	TRBJ1-5	14	TRBD1	.	TGTGCCAGCAGTCACGACAGGGGCTATCAGCCCCAGCATTTT	CASSHDRGYQPQHF
TRBV20-1	TRBJ2-7	14	.	few	TGCAGTGCTAGGGACAGCGTGCGTTCCTACGAGCAGTACTTC	CSARDSVRSYEQYF
TRBV7-3	TRBJ1-1	15	.	.	TGCGCCAGCAGCCCTCTGGAGGGGATGAACACTGAAGCTTTCTTT	CASSPLEGMNTEAFF
TRBV11-2	TRBJ1-5	15	.	few	TGTGCCAGCAGCCCAACCGGGGGCTACAATCAGCCCCAGCATTTT	CASSPTGGYNQPQHF
TRBV20-1	TRBJ1-5	13	.	.	TGCAGTGCCCACTCAACCAGCAATCAGCCCCAGCATTTT	CSAHSTSNQPQHF
TRBV15	TRBJ2-2	16	.	few	TGTGCCACCAGCAGAGATTGGCCAGGAGCTACCGGGGAGCTGTTTTTT	CATSRDWPGATGELFF
TRBV20-1	TRBJ2-5	13	.	many	TGCAGTGCTATGGTTACAGGGAAGGAGACCCAGTACTTC	CSAMVTGKETQYF
TRBV3-1	TRBJ2-2	16	TRBD1	.	TGTGCCAGCGGCCAAACTGGGACAGTGAACACCGGGGAGCTGTTTTTT	CASGQTGTVNTGELFF
TRBV28	TRBJ2-5	18	.	many	TGTGCCAGCAGTGCCCCCCCGTCTAGGGGAACCTACCAAGAGACCCAGTACTTC	CASSAPPSRGTYQETQYF
TRBV30	TRBJ2-4	13	.	many	TGTGCCTGGAACCGTTCGGTACTTAACATTCAGTACTTC	CAWNRSVLNIQYF
TRBV7-8	TRBJ1-1	14	.	.	TGTGCCAGCAGCCAAGAGACAGGCGACACTGAAGCTTTCTTT	CASSQETGDTEAFF
TRBV7-2	TRBJ1-1	13	.	few	TGTGCCAGCAGCTTAGATGGCTTCACTGAAGCTTTCTTT	CASSLDGFTEAFF
TRBV6-2/TRBV6-3	TRBJ1-2	12	.	many	TGTGCCAGCAGTTACCCCAGGGGTGGCTACACCTTC	CASSYPRGGYTF
TRBV27	TRBJ2-4	14	.	.	TGTGCCAGCAGATTCGGTGGGGCGAAAAGCATTCAGTACTTC	CASRFGGAKSIQYF
TRBV28	TRBJ1-5	16	.	many	TGTGCCAGCAGCCCTGGAGGAACCGGGAACAATCAGCCCCAGCATTTT	CASSPGGTGNNQPQHF
TRBV27	TRBJ2-7	14	.	many	TGTGCCAGCAGCCACGGAGGGAGCTCCTACGAGCAGTACTTC	CASSHGGSSYEQYF
TRBV2	TRBJ1-5	17	.	many	TGTGCCAGCAGTGAAGGCAGGCTTGGGCGCAGCAATCAGCCCCAGCATTTT	CASSEGRLGRSNQPQHF
TRBV11-2	TRBJ2-7	15	.	many	TGTGCCAGCAGCTTAGTTCTTGGGGGCTCTCGGGAGCAGTACTTC	CASSLVLGGSREQYF
TRBV29-1	TRBJ2-5	13	.	few	TGCAGCGTACGGGGGACGCCGGGAGAGACCCAGTACTTC	CSVRGTPGETQYF
TRBV12-3/TRBV12-4	TRBJ1-5	15	.	many	TGTGCCAGCAGTCTAGTGGGCAACCCCAATCAGCCCCAGCATTTT	CASSLVGNPNQPQHF
TRBV19	TRBJ1-5	17	.	.	TGTGCCAGTAGCGCCCTGGGGAGCGGGTTGGGCGATCAGCCCCAGCATTTT	CASSALGSGLGDQPQHF
TRBV2	TRBJ2-7	15	.	few	TGTGCCAGCAGTGAAGCTTTGGGGCTCTCCTACGAGCAGTACTTC	CASSEALGLSYEQYF
TRBV6-1	TRBJ2-7	14	TRBD2	.	TGTGCCAGCAGTGAAGCGGGAGGGCCCCACGAGCAGTACTTC	CASSEAGGPHEQYF
TRBV6-2/TRBV6-3	TRBJ2-1	13	.	.	TGTGCCAGCAGTGAGACAGCAGAGTCATGGCAGTTCTTC	CASSETAESWQFF
TRBV7-9	TRBJ2-6	17	.	many	TGTGCCAGCAGCTTGCCTAGTTCGGGGGCTGGGGCCAACGTCCTGACTTTC	CASSLPSSGAGANVLTF
TRBV7-8	TRBJ2-4	18	TRBD2	.	TGTGCCAGCAGCACCTCCGGGAGGGCTTCCGTCAACCAACCCATTCAGTACTTC	CASSTSGRASVNQPIQYF
TRBV30	TRBJ2-7	16	TRBD2	.	TGTGCCTGGAGTCCCCGGGGGACTAGCGGGATGTACGAGCAGTACTTC	CAWSPRGTSGMYEQYF
TRBV5-1	TRBJ2-2	15	.	many	TGCGCCAGCAGCACACCGGACCTAGTCGCCGGGGAGCTGTTTTTT	CASSTPDLVAGELFF
TRBV27	TRBJ2-1	15	TRBD2	.	TGTGCCAGCAGTTTCGGACTAGCGGGACACAATGAGCAGTTCTTC	CASSFGLAGHNEQFF
TRBV6-1	TRBJ2-7	16	TRBD2	many	TGTGCCAGCAGGACTAGCGGGCGATTGAGCTCCTACGAGCAGTACTTC	CASRTSGRLSSYEQYF
TRBV12-3/TRBV12-4	TRBJ2-2	14	.	many	TGTGCCAGCAGTTTGGGCAGGAACACCGGGGAGCTGTTTTTT	CASSLGRNTGELFF
TRBV11-2	TRBJ2-3	12	.	.	TGTGCCAGCAACGGGAACACAGATACGCAGTATTTT	CASNGNTDTQYF
TRBV7-9	TRBJ1-3	15	.	many	TGTGCCAGCAGCGAAGTGTCTAGCTACGGAAACACCATATATTTT	CASSEVSSYGNTIYF
TRBV13	TRBJ2-5	16	TRBD2	few	TGTGCCAGCAGCTTTAGGTCAGCGGGGGTAAGAGAGACCCAGTACTTC	CASSFRSAGVRETQYF
TRBV28	TRBJ1-5	14	.	many	TGTGCCAGCAGGACAGAACTTAGCAATCAGCCCCAGCATTTT	CASRTELSNQPQHF
TRBV6-2/TRBV6-3	TRBJ1-1	17	.	many	TGTGCCAGCAGTTTGGGCCCTCCGGGACACCACTTCACTGAAGCTTTCTTT	CASSLGPPGHHFTEAFF
TRBV6-2/TRBV6-3	TRBJ1-5	13	.	.	TGTGCCAGCAGGGTGAGGGATAATCAGCCCCAGCATTTT	CASRVRDNQPQHF
TRBV28	TRBJ2-2	17	TRBD2	.	TGTGCCAGCAGTACACAGGGACTAGCGGGAAACACCGGGGAGCTGTTTTTT	CASSTQGLAGNTGELFF
TRBV7-2	TRBJ2-7	12	.	many	TGTGCCAGCAGACAACCCTCGGGGGAGCAGTACTTC	CASRQPSGEQYF
TRBV20-1	TRBJ2-3	17	TRBD2	.	TGCAGTGCCCGACCGACTAGCGGGAGACCTGGCACAGATACGCAGTATTTT	CSARPTSGRPGTDTQYF
TRBV5-1	TRBJ2-6	16	TRBD2	many	TGCGCCAGCAGCCCCCGGGGGGGAGATGGGGCCAACGTCCTGACTTTC	CASSPRGGDGANVLTF